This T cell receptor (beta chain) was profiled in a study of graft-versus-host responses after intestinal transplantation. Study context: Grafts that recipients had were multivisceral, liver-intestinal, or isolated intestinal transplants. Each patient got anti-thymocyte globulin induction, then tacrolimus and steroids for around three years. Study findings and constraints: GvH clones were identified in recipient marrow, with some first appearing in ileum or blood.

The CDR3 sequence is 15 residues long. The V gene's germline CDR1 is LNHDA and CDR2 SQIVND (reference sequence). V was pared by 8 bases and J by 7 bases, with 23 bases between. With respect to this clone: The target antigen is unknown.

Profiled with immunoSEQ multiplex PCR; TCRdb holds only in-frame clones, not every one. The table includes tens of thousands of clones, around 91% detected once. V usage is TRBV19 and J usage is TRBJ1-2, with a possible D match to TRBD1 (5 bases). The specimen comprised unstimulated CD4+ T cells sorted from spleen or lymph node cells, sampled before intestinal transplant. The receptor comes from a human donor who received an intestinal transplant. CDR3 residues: CASLETGTHRGGYTF. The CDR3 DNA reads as TGTGCCAGTCTCGAAACCGGGACTCATAGGGGTGGCTACACCTTC.